Listed below are T cell receptor beta chains from one sample, sequenced in a study of blood T cell repertoires in COVID-19. Clones were sequenced by immunoSEQ multiplex PCR, and TCRdb holds only the in-frame ones, with some missing. The profile covers around 160,000 clones, with 82% appearing a single time and more than 9.5% taken by the ten largest. The sample consisted of PBMCs or T cells enriched from blood (not recorded which). These receptors came from a man in his fifties who had recovered from COVID-19. The CDR3 runs from the conserved cysteine through the conserved F or W. D genes are given only for firm matches. The size of a clone is reported for some rows only, either as once, few or many, or as a class for expanded clones.

V,size,D,J,length,CDR3,DNA
TRBV5-1,.,.,TRBJ2-7,13,CASSTGHVYEQYF,TGCGCCAGCAGCACGGGACACGTCTACGAGCAGTACTTC
TRBV19,.,TRBD2,TRBJ2-5,16,CASSPTSGTIQETQYF,TGTGCCAGTAGTCCTACTAGCGGGACCATCCAAGAGACCCAGTACTTC
TRBV18,few,.,TRBJ1-4,16,CASSPPLSHDKSKLFF,TGTGCCAGCTCACCACCTCTAAGCCACGACAAGTCGAAACTGTTTTTT
TRBV6-6,once,.,TRBJ1-2,13,CASSYAGSNGYTF,TGTGCCAGCAGTTACGCGGGATCGAATGGCTACACCTTC
TRBV30,.,.,TRBJ1-5,13,CAWSGQDNQPQHF,TGTGCCTGGAGTGGACAGGACAATCAGCCCCAGCATTTT
TRBV14,.,TRBD1,TRBJ1-2,15,CASSHKSRTGHGYTF,TGTGCCAGCAGCCACAAAAGCCGGACAGGGCATGGCTACACCTTC
TRBV5-1,.,TRBD1,TRBJ1-4,14,CASSATGEGGKLFF,TGCGCCAGCAGCGCGACAGGGGAGGGTGGAAAACTGTTTTTT
TRBV7-2,few,.,TRBJ1-6,13,CASSFSANSPLHF,TGTGCCAGCAGCTTCAGTGCCAATTCACCCCTCCACTTT
TRBV9,.,.,TRBJ2-2,14,CASSGVGGPGELFF,TGTGCCAGCAGCGGCGTGGGCGGGCCCGGGGAGCTGTTTTTT
TRBV29-1,few,.,TRBJ1-2,13,CSVGATQTYGYTF,TGCAGCGTTGGGGCAACCCAGACCTATGGCTACACCTTC
TRBV15,.,.,TRBJ1-2,14,CATRGTHRPYGYTF,TGTGCCACCCGTGGGACTCACCGTCCCTATGGCTACACCTTC
TRBV5-6,.,TRBD1,TRBJ1-1,15,CASSLAGQGASEAFF,TGTGCCAGCAGCTTGGCCGGACAGGGGGCATCTGAAGCTTTCTTT
TRBV5-4,.,.,TRBJ2-7,14,CASSHNPGVYEQYF,TGTGCCAGCAGCCACAACCCAGGGGTCTACGAGCAGTACTTC
TRBV7-6,.,TRBD1,TRBJ1-5,15,CASSLDRGLGQPQHF,TGTGCCAGCAGCTTAGACAGGGGGCTGGGTCAGCCCCAGCATTTT
TRBV6-5,.,.,TRBJ1-6,16,CASSYFTQSDNSPLHF,TGTGCCAGCAGTTACTTCACCCAGTCTGATAATTCACCCCTCCACTTT
TRBV5-6,.,TRBD2,TRBJ2-5,15,CASSFLAGGLETQYF,TGTGCCAGCAGCTTCTTAGCGGGGGGGCTGGAGACCCAGTACTTC
TRBV7-2,.,.,TRBJ2-2,16,CASSLFPGMATGELFF,TGTGCCAGCAGCTTATTTCCAGGGATGGCGACCGGGGAGCTGTTTTTT
TRBV7-2,.,.,TRBJ2-1,12,CASSLTRNEQFF,TGTGCCAGCAGCCTCACTAGGAATGAGCAGTTCTTC
TRBV7-8,.,.,TRBJ1-1,13,CASSLSVNTEAFF,TGTGCCAGCAGCCTATCTGTGAACACTGAAGCTTTCTTT
TRBV27,once,TRBD1,TRBJ2-2,19,CASSLRGSIGTGNTGELFF,TGTGCCAGCAGTTTACGGGGTTCGATCGGGACAGGGAACACCGGGGAGCTGTTTTTT
TRBV5-1,.,TRBD2,TRBJ2-2,18,CASSRTSGRARITGELFF,TGCGCCAGCAGCAGGACTAGCGGGAGGGCCAGGATCACCGGGGAGCTGTTTTTT
TRBV5-6,.,.,TRBJ2-7,14,CASSRWGPTEEQYF,TGTGCCAGCAGCAGATGGGGGCCCACGGAGGAGCAGTACTTC
TRBV28,few,TRBD1,TRBJ1-1,13,CASLEGAGTEAFF,TGTGCCAGCCTAGAGGGGGCAGGGACTGAAGCTTTCTTT
TRBV19,.,TRBD1,TRBJ2-2,17,CASSGLRDRGRTGELFF,TGTGCCAGTAGTGGCTTGCGGGACAGGGGGCGTACCGGGGAGCTGTTTTTT
TRBV5-6,.,.,TRBJ1-1,13,CASSLAGDTEAFF,TGTGCCAGCAGCTTGGCGGGAGACACTGAAGCTTTCTTT
TRBV3-1/TRBV3-2,once,.,TRBJ1-1,14,CASSQEAGNTEAFF,TGTGCCAGCAGCCAAGAGGCGGGAAACACTGAAGCTTTCTTT
TRBV11-2,few,TRBD1,TRBJ1-6,16,CASSLGDRAVNSPLHF,TGTGCCAGCAGCTTAGGGGACAGGGCTGTTAATTCACCCCTCCACTTT
TRBV28,.,.,TRBJ1-4,11,CASSKGGKLFF,TGTGCCAGTTCAAAGGGCGGGAAACTGTTTTTT
TRBV27,.,TRBD1,TRBJ1-2,13,CASSLGVSWDRHF,TGTGCCAGCAGTTTAGGGGTCAGCTGGGACAGGCACTTC
TRBV25-1,.,TRBD2,TRBJ2-1,16,CASSDLLAGGMHEQFF,TGTGCCAGCAGTGATTTACTAGCGGGAGGGATGCATGAGCAGTTCTTC
TRBV7-8,.,.,TRBJ2-7,12,CASSPGAYEQYF,TGTGCCAGCAGCCCAGGGGCCTACGAGCAGTACTTC
TRBV19,.,.,TRBJ2-3,13,CASSSRQASTQYF,TGTGCCAGTAGTAGCAGACAGGCGAGTACGCAGTATTTT
TRBV7-3,.,TRBD1,TRBJ1-4,15,CASSLGTGFNEKLFF,TGTGCCAGCAGCTTAGGGACAGGGTTTAATGAAAAACTGTTTTTT
TRBV18,.,TRBD1,TRBJ2-3,16,CASSPRDRGGTDTQYF,TGTGCCAGCTCACCACGGGACAGGGGGGGCACAGATACGCAGTATTTT
TRBV7-2,.,.,TRBJ1-2,14,CASSLVREDYGYTF,TGTGCCAGCAGCTTAGTTCGGGAGGACTATGGCTACACCTTC
TRBV5-6,.,.,TRBJ1-4,15,CASSLETATNEKLFF,TGTGCCAGCAGCTTGGAGACAGCAACTAATGAAAAACTGTTTTTT
TRBV7-9,.,TRBD1,TRBJ1-2,15,CASSYPGQGSRGYTF,TGTGCCAGCAGCTATCCGGGACAGGGCTCGAGGGGCTACACCTTC
TRBV6-5,.,.,TRBJ2-7,14,CASSLDDSTYEQYF,TGTGCCAGCAGCCTGGATGACTCGACCTACGAGCAGTACTTC
TRBV28,.,.,TRBJ2-3,15,CASSYLQGRGDTQYF,TGTGCCAGCAGTTACCTACAGGGGCGGGGAGATACGCAGTATTTT
TRBV5-1,.,.,TRBJ2-7,17,CASEDRHLVYPSYEQYF,TGCGCCAGTGAGGACAGACACCTTGTATACCCCTCCTACGAGCAGTACTTC
TRBV7-9,.,TRBD1,TRBJ2-7,15,CASSLVVGTAYEQYF,TGTGCCAGCAGCTTAGTGGTAGGGACAGCCTACGAGCAGTACTTC